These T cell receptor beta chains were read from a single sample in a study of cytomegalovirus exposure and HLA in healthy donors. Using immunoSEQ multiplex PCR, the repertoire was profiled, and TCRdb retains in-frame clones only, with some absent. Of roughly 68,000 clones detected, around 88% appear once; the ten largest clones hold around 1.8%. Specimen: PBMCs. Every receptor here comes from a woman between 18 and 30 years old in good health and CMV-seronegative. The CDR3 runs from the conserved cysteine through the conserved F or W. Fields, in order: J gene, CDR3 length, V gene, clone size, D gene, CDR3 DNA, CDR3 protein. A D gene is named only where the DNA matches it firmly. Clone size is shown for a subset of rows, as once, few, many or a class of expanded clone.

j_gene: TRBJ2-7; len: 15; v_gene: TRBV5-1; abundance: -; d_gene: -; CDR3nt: TGCGCCAGCAGTCAGCAAACTAGTAGGAGCGGCGAGCAGTACTTC; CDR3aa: CASSQQTSRSGEQYF
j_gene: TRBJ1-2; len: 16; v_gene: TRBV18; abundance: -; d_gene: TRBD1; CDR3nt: TGTGCCAGCTCACCACCCGGGACAGCTCGTTCCTATGGCTACACCTTC; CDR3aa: CASSPPGTARSYGYTF
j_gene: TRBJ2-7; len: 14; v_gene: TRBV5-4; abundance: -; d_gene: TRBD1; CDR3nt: TGTGCCAGCAGCCAAAACGACAGGGGGCTAGAGCAGTACTTC; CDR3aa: CASSQNDRGLEQYF
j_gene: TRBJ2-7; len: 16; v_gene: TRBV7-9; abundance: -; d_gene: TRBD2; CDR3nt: TGTGCCAGCAGCCTATGGGGTACTAGCGGGAGGAACGAGCAGTACTTC; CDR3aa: CASSLWGTSGRNEQYF
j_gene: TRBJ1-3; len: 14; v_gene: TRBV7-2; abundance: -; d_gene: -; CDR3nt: TGTGCCAGCAGCTCGGGTCCTCCTGGAAACACCATATATTTT; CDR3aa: CASSSGPPGNTIYF
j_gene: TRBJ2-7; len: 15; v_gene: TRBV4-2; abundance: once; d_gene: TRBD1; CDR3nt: TGTGCCAGCAGCCAAGCCGGACAGGGGATGAACGAGCAGTACTTC; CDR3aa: CASSQAGQGMNEQYF
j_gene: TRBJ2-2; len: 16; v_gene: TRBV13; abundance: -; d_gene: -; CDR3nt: TGTGCCAGCAGCTTAGGTCCTAGCAGTAACACCGGGGAGCTGTTTTTT; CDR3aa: CASSLGPSSNTGELFF
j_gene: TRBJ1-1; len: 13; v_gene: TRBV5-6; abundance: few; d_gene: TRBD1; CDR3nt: TGTGCCAGCAGCTTTGACAGGGACACTGAAGCTTTCTTT; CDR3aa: CASSFDRDTEAFF
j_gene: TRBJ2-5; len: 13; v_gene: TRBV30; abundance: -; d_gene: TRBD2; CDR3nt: TGTGCCTGGGGACTAGCGGGAGGAGAGACCCAGTACTTC; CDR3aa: CAWGLAGGETQYF
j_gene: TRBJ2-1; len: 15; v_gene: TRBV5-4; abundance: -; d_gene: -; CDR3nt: TGTGCCAGCAGCTACGACCGACTCGATATTAATGAGCAGTTCTTC; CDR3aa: CASSYDRLDINEQFF
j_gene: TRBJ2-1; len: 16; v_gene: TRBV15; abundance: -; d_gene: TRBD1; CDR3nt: TGTGCCACCAGCAGAGATTTGGGACAGGGGGAAAATGAGCAGTTCTTC; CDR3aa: CATSRDLGQGENEQFF
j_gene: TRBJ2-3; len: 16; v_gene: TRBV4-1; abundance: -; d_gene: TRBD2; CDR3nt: TGCGCCAGCAGCCCTAAAGTACTAGCGGACACAGATACGCAGTATTTT; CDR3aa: CASSPKVLADTDTQYF
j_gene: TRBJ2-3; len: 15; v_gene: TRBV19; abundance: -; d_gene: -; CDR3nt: TGTGCCACCTCGGAAAGAGGACTCTACACAGATACGCAGTATTTT; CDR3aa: CATSERGLYTDTQYF
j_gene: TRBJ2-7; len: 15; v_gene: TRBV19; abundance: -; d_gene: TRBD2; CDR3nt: TGTGCCAGTAGTATAGGTGGGGGGGGAACAACGGAGCAGTACTTC; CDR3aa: CASSIGGGGTTEQYF
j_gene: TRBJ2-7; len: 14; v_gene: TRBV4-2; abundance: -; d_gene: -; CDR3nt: TGTGCCAGCAGCCCTGCGAGGGGGGGGTACGAGCAGTACTTC; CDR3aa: CASSPARGGYEQYF
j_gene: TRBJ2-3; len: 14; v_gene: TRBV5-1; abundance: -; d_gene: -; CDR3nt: TGCGCCAGCAGCCCGCTTAGCGGAGGTGATACGCAGTATTTT; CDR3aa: CASSPLSGGDTQYF
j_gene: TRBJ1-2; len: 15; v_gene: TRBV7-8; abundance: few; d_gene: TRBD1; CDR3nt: TGTGCCAGCAGCTACGGTTGGACAGGCTCTAATGGCTACACCTTC; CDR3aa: CASSYGWTGSNGYTF
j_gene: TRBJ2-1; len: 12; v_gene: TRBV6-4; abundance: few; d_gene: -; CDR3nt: TGTGCCAGCAGTGACTCGTCAGGGGAGCAGTTCTTC; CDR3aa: CASSDSSGEQFF